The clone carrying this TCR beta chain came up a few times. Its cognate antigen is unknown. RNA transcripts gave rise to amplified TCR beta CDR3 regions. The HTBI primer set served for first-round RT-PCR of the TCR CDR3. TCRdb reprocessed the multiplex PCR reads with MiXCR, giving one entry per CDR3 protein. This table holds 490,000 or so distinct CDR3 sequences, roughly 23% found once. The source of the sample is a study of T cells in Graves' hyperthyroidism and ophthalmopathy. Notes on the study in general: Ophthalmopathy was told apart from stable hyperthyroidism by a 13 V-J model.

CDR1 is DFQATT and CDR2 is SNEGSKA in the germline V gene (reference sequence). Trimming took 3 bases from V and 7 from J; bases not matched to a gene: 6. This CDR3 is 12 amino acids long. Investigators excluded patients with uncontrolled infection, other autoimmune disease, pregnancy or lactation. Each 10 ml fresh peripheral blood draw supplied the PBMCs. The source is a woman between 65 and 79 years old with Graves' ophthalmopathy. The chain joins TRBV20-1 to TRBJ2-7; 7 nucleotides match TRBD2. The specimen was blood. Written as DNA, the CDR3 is TGCAGTGCTAGCGGGAGGACGAGAGAGCAGTACTTC. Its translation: CSASGRTREQYF.